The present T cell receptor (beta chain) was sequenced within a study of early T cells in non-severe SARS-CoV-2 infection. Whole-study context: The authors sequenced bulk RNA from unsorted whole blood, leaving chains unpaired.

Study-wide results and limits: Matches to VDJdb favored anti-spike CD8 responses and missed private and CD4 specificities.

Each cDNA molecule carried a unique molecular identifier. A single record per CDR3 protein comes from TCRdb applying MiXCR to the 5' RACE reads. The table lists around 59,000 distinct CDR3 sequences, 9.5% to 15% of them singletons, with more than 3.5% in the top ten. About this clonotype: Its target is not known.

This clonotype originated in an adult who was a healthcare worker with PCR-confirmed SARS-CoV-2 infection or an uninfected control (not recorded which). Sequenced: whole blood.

The CDR3 reads CASSLATDEQFF. CDR3 in DNA: TGTGCCAGCAGCTTAGCGACCGATGAGCAGTTCTTC. J is TRBJ2-1 and V is TRBV7-2, with D uncertain. The CDR3 loop spans 12 amino acids. Trimming left V 0 bases short and J 8 bases short, with 5 bases between. Germline assignment: CDR1 SGHTA and CDR2 FQGNSA.